This T cell receptor beta chain is from a study of regulatory T cells in long-lasting Graves disease (dated by TCRdb to the early 2020s). With regard to the full study: To count as having persistent Graves' disease, a patient had to have received antithyroid drug treatment for over 5 years with TSH receptor autoantibodies remaining persistently positive. Patients with persistent Graves' disease were compared with patients with newly diagnosed Graves' disease using TCR sequencing and RNA sequencing of peripheral blood. The study took place in China and was registered as a clinical trial. A total of about 35 samples underwent TCR sequencing, from around 13 patients with persistent Graves' disease and 20 or so patients with newly diagnosed Graves' disease. Antithyroid drugs had been taken for ten to twelve years on average by persistent Graves' disease patients in the clinical cohort. Overall results and qualifications from the work: The authors acknowledged the small sample size as a limitation that may reduce accuracy. Only the TCR beta chain was sequenced and analyzed. Persistent disease showed preferential use of TRBV28, TRBJ1-2 and TRBJ2-5, whereas newly diagnosed disease favored TRBV20-1 and TRBJ2-1. Lower TCR Shannon entropy and fewer highly expanded clones were observed in persistent Graves' disease patients than in newly diagnosed patients, which suggested clonal expansion. Peripheral blood alone was examined, since thyroid tissue, which constituted the primary lesion, could not be accessed. A larger number of public clonotypes was shared among persistent patients (under 3,000) than among newly diagnosed patients (approximately 930).

This clonotype occurred a few times. This receptor's antigen is unknown. No quality values exist for individual bases; no much larger clone is one base distant. From a lookup of the germline V gene, CDR1 and CDR2 are SGHTA and FQGNSA. Spanning cysteine to phenylalanine, the CDR3 consists of 13 amino acids. The read is trimmed to its CDR3 DNA, 39 bases read in frame from base 1. The V end loses 3 bases and the J end loses 5 bases, and a stretch of 7 bases separates them. Libraries were made using multiplex PCR. Sequencing took place on an Illumina HiSeq 4000. CDR3 regions were amplified by Arm-PCR with iRepertoire HTBI primers to construct TCR beta libraries. Before sequencing, the PCR products underwent gel purification. Regarding the original processing steps: Gene usage analysis of CDR3 amino acid clonotypes relied on the approximately 60 TRBV and 14 TRBJ segments identified across samples. COPE and FqMerger were used to merge filtered high-quality paired reads into contigs. BLAST was used to align contigs to the IMGT TRBV, TRBD and TRBJ reference genes, and CDR3 was defined following IMGT. Highly expanded clones were defined as clonotypes with a frequency above 0.1%. Repertoire diversity was measured by Shannon entropy, and V-J evenness by the Gini coefficient. Public clonotypes were defined as clonotypes shared by more than one individual. Through fastp at Q25 and MiXCR, TCRdb rebuilt clones from the public reads, retaining in-frame beta chains. Under each unique CDR3 protein, matching rows form one entry showing the most common genes and DNA. The V and J calls were determined by TCRdb, not by the authors. The table for this sample lists under 450,000 distinct CDR3 sequences; more than 20% of them were counted only once. The top ten constitute 25% to 35% of the sample.

The sample's time point label, decoded: persistent/refractory GD, antithyroid drugs over 5 years with positive TRAb. RNA was extracted from PBMCs in TRIzol for both TCR sequencing and RNA sequencing. The diagnosis of Graves' disease followed American Thyroid Association guidelines. Patients for the study were recruited at an endocrinology department in Xi'an, China. Each patient gave approximately 9 milliliters of peripheral blood, collected in an EDTA anticoagulant tube. Ficoll Paque Plus density gradient separation was used to isolate PBMCs, and no further T cell sorting was performed. An Agilent 2100 Bioanalyzer and agarose gel were used to check RNA quality, and a NanoDrop 2000 was used to measure RNA concentration.

Here the chain combines TRBV7-2 and TRBJ1-4, with an unclear D gene assignment. The receptor was derived from a middle-aged woman with Graves disease. Donor details come from another sample of the same person, matched by shared clones. The material was peripheral blood mononuclear cells (PBMCs), obtained when the disease was refractory, from a patient treated with antithyroid drugs. The DNA sequence follows: TGTGCCAGCAGCTTTCGAAGAAATGAAAAACTGTTTTTT. This codes for CASSFRRNEKLFF.